This T cell receptor beta chain was captured by sequencing in a study of shared clonotypes between healthy human individuals (dated by TCRdb to the early 2020s). With regard to the full study: The cohort included three men and a couple of women between 18 and 49 years of age. Per donor, three plates each were used for CD4 naive and CD4 memory, two for CD8 naive, and one for CD8 memory. The study deeply sequenced blood TCR repertoires of five healthy adults to estimate repertoire size and the extent of clonotype sharing between individuals. Libraries were prepared and TCR repertoires were sequenced by different laboratories using diverse techniques, in order to increase sequencing depth and limit assay-specific biases. Between about 0.85 and 9.5 billion PBMCs per donor were obtained by leukapheresis.

Study-wide conclusions, independent of this receptor: Even with the large sequencing depth, rarefaction of the sorted-subset datasets indicated that sequencing was incomplete. Pairwise subsampling led to the expectation that sequencing depth would affect the degree of clonotype sharing among donors. Sampling was limited to blood, and TCR repertoires in tissue likely differ from TCR repertoires in blood. The small number of donors limited the genetic and exposure-history diversity represented. Naive subsets generally had larger estimated clonotype richness than memory subsets. When several donors were compared, the shared fraction of clonotypes was about 5% for naive CD4, roughly 3.4% for naive CD8, more than 2% for memory CD4, and 0.4% for memory CD8. Clonotypes shared by all four sorted-subset donors showed higher generation probabilities than non-shared clonotypes.

The donors were healthy, HIV-negative adults who had no recently reported acute infections or vaccinations. All donors were Caucasian adults living in Nashville, Tennessee, USA. Magnetic negative selection was used to enrich CD4+ T cells, after which naive cells were positively selected on CD45RA and the negative fraction became the memory subset. Blood was obtained by leukapheresis, after which PBMCs were separated by Ficoll-Histopaque density gradient centrifugation and cryopreserved in liquid nitrogen vapor phase. Purity and quantity of every magnetically sorted T cell population were checked by analytical flow cytometry. Genomic DNA was isolated from every sorted fraction and measured by UV absorbance on a Nanodrop 2000c. Using the deep immunoSEQ assay, multiplex PCR amplified TCR CDR3 regions from genomic DNA. Extracted genomic DNA from each cell subset was distributed evenly across all wells of several immunoSEQ 96-well plates, and each plate was treated as a replicate. For sorted subsets, around 200 ng genomic DNA, equal to about 30,000 T cell genomes, was loaded into each replicate PCR. Purified libraries were quantified with a Qubit 3.0 fluorometer, sized on a Bioanalyzer 2100, and re-quantified with the KAPA Library Quantification kit. Every immunoSEQ 96-well plate was sequenced on a dedicated single-read 150-cycle Illumina NextSeq 550 flow cell. Processing in the source paper ran as follows. Because the immunoSEQ output included only junctional sequences and no quality scores, the filtering could not be the same as the filtering used for full-length reads. To assign V/J genes and CDR3, sequences were annotated using PyIR, a Python wrapper for IgBLAST v1.9, with IMGT germline references. Reads with weak V/J assignments (E-value above 1e-6), missing CDR3, stop codons, out-of-frame junctions, or ambiguous translated residues were removed. A V3J clonotype was defined by an identical inferred V gene, J gene, and CDR3 amino acid sequence. To compute the percentage overlap between repertoires, the number of shared unique clonotypes was divided by the size of the smaller repertoire. Three approaches were used to assess repertoire richness: RTK rarefaction, the Chao1 estimator, and Recon v2.1 estimates of unobserved clonotypes. Generation probabilities for all TCRbeta clonotypes obtained by the gDNA method from a handful of donors were computed using OLGA. TCRdb took over this immuneACCESS table, retaining in-frame rearrangements with V and J assigned. Such tables are incomplete; in checked studies, under half of the missing clones stem from an unresolved V gene, and the remainder is unexplained. The V and J calls and clone size come from that table; D and trimming were worked out from the DNA. This sample holds around 1.4 million clones; roughly 98.5% were observed only once. The ten most abundant clones make up roughly 0.35% of the sample.

On this clone itself: Its target antigen remains unknown. No base qualities exist here, and no much larger clone lies one base off it.

CDR1 and CDR2 are drawn from the germline V gene (reference sequence): LNHDA, SQIVND. The CDR3 starts with the cysteine, ends with the phenylalanine, and has 15 residues. The entry retains the CDR3 DNA only, 45 bases that are in frame from base 1. Trimming takes 7 bases off V and 6 bases off J; junction bases not matched to a gene: 12. This clonotype originated in a man aged 30-40 years in good health. The chain is made from TRBV19 and TRBJ2-1, with 7 bases matching TRBD2. Sequenced sample: naive CD4+ T cells sorted from blood. The cell subset or site tag for this specimen amounts to: CD45RA+ positively selected. This receptor has the CDR3 CASIRAGLPSNEQFF. The DNA reads TGTGCCAGTATTAGGGCGGGACTACCTTCCAATGAGCAGTTCTTC. Beyond the CDR3, the reference TRBV19 and TRBJ2-1 genes provide the residues; the full variable domain reads: DGGITQSPKYLFRKEGQNVTLSCEQNLNHDAMYWYRQDPGQGLRLIYYSQIVNDFQKGDIAEGYSVSREKKESFPLTVTSAQKNPTAFYLCASIRAGLPSNEQFFGPGTRLTVL.